The rows below give T cell receptor beta chains drawn from one sample of a study of cytomegalovirus exposure and HLA in healthy donors. Data came from immunoSEQ multiplex PCR; TCRdb stores just in-frame clones and leaves some out. This sample has approximately 160,000 clones; roughly 80% occur once, and the top ten carry approximately 1.4%. The specimen sequenced was PBMCs. The receptors here all came from a girl aged 10-17 years in good health and CMV-seropositive. Each CDR3 is given with its conserved first and last residue. A D gene is named only where the DNA matches it firmly. Clone size is not always given. Where it is, it says once, few, many or a class for expanded clones.

D	size	J	V	DNA	CDR3
NA	NA	TRBJ1-2	TRBV30	TGTGCCTGGAGTGTACAGGGTGGCTACACCTTC	CAWSVQGGYTF
TRBD2	once	TRBJ2-1	TRBV19	TGTGCCAGTAGTGGGGAGCGGGAGGTCGCGTTCTTC	CASSGEREVAFF
TRBD1	NA	TRBJ2-7	TRBV30	TGTGCCTGGAGTTTGGGGACAGGGGACTACGAGCAGTACTTC	CAWSLGTGDYEQYF
TRBD2	NA	TRBJ2-7	TRBV7-2	TGTGCCAGCAGCATCACCGGACTAGCGTACGAGCAGTACTTC	CASSITGLAYEQYF
TRBD1	NA	TRBJ2-7	TRBV7-2	TGTGCCAGCAGCTTAGCCGACAGGGCCACCTACGAGCAGTACTTC	CASSLADRATYEQYF
NA	NA	TRBJ1-3	TRBV28	TGTGCCAGCAGTTTAAACAGGGAAGGTACAGGAAACACCATATATTTT	CASSLNREGTGNTIYF
NA	NA	TRBJ2-6	TRBV18	TGTGCCAGCTCACCACTGGGGATAGGGGGCTCTGGGGCCAACGTCCTGACTTTC	CASSPLGIGGSGANVLTF
NA	NA	TRBJ1-5	TRBV18	TGTGCCAGCTCACCCCAGTGGGGAGGCAATCAGCCCCAGCATTTT	CASSPQWGGNQPQHF
NA	NA	TRBJ1-5	TRBV30	TGTGCCTGGAGTGCGAGCGCGGGACCCCAGCATTTT	CAWSASAGPQHF
TRBD2	NA	TRBJ2-7	TRBV7-8	TGTGCCAGCAGCTTAGCTGGGACTAGCGGGGGCGCGGGAACCTACGAGCAGTACTTC	CASSLAGTSGGAGTYEQYF
TRBD2	NA	TRBJ2-7	TRBV6-1	TGTGCCAGCAGTGCCCCATCTAGCGGGACTTTCACACGGGAGCAGTACTTC	CASSAPSSGTFTREQYF
NA	NA	TRBJ1-4	TRBV6-1	TGTGCCAGCAGTGGGCTACTGGGGCGTACGTATGAAAAACTGTTTTTT	CASSGLLGRTYEKLFF
TRBD1	NA	TRBJ1-5	TRBV2	TGTGCCAGCAGAGGGACAGGGGAACAGCCCCAGCATTTT	CASRGTGEQPQHF
NA	NA	TRBJ1-2	TRBV11-2	TGTGCCAGCGGCCCCCGGAGCTGGAACTATGGCTACACCTTC	CASGPRSWNYGYTF
NA	NA	TRBJ1-3	TRBV14	TGTGCCAGCAGCCCAGACAGTCGCTCTGGAAACACCATATATTTT	CASSPDSRSGNTIYF
NA	once	TRBJ2-5	TRBV5-4	TGTGCCAGCAGCTTGACTAGCCCCCCCAGTATCGAGACCCAGTACTTC	CASSLTSPPSIETQYF
TRBD2	few	TRBJ2-7	TRBV14	TGTGCCAGCAGCCAGAGACTAGCGGGGGGCCCCTACGAGCAGTACTTC	CASSQRLAGGPYEQYF
NA	NA	TRBJ2-1	TRBV6-6	TGTGCCAGCAGTCAGAGCGGCTCCCAACTCAATGAGCAGTTCTTC	CASSQSGSQLNEQFF
TRBD1	once	TRBJ2-7	TRBV5-4	TGTGCCAGCAGCGACCCGACAGGGGAGACCTACGAGCAGTACTTC	CASSDPTGETYEQYF
NA	few	TRBJ1-3	TRBV6-5	TGTGCCAGCAGTTACTCATCAGGGGCAGGAAACACCATATATTTT	CASSYSSGAGNTIYF
TRBD2	NA	TRBJ2-2	TRBV5-4	TGTGCCAGCAGCGCCCCACTAGCGGATAACACCGGGGAGCTGTTTTTT	CASSAPLADNTGELFF
NA	NA	TRBJ1-1	TRBV7-3	TGTGCCAGCAGCCCCACCAGGGGGAACACTGAAGCTTTCTTT	CASSPTRGNTEAFF